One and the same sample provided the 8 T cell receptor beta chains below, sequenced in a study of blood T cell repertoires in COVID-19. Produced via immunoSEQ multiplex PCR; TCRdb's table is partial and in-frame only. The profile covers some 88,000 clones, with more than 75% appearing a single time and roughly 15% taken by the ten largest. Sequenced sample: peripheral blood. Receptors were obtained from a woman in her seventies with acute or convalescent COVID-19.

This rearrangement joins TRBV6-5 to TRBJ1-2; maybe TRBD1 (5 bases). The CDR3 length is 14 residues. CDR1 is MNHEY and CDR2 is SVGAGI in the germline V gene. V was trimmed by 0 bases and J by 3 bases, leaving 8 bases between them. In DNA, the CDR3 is TGTGCCAGCAGTTACTCTTCAGGGTACTATGGCTACACCTTC. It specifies CASSYSSGYYGYTF.

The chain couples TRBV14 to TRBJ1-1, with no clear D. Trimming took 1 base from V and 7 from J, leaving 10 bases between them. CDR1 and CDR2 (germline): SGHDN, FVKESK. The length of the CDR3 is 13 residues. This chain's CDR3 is CASSQVPQNEAFF. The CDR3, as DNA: TGTGCCAGCAGCCAAGTCCCCCAGAATGAAGCTTTCTTT.

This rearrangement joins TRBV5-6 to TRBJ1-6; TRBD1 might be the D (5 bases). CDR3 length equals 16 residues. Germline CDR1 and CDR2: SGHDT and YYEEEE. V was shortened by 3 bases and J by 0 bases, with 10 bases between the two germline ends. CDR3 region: CASSSQGSSYNSPLHF. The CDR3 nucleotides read TGTGCCAGCAGCTCCCAGGGAAGCTCCTATAATTCACCCCTCCACTTT.

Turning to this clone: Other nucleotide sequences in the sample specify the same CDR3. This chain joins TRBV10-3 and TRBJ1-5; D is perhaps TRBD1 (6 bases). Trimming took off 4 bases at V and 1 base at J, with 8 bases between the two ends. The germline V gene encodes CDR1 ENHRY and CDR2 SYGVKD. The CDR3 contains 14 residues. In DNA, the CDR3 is TGTGCCATCAGTGGGCAGGGGAGCAATCAGCCCCAGCATTTT. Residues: CAISGQGSNQPQHF.

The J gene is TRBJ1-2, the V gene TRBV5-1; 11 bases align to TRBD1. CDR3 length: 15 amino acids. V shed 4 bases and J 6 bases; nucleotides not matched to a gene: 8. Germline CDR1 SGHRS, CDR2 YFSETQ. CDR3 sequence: CASSPGQGAIDGYTF. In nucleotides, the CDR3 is TGCGCCAGCAGCCCAGGACAGGGGGCCATCGATGGCTACACCTTC.

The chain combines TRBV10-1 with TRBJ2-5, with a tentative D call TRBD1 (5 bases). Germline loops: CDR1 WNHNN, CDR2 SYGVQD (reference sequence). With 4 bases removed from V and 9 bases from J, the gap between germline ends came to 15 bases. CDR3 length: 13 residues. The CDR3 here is CASSVGREGAQYF. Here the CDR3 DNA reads TGCGCCAGCAGTGTTGGCAGGGAAGGGGCCCAGTACTTC.

CDR3: CASSSGGTTQETQYF. The CDR3, as DNA: TGCGCCAGCAGCAGCGGGGGGACTACCCAAGAGACCCAGTACTTC. This rearrangement joins TRBV5-1 to TRBJ2-5; TRBD2 agrees at 9 bases. The CDR3 runs to 15 residues. With 4 bases clipped from V and 1 base from J, the junction kept 5 bases outside the gene matches. Germline V gives CDR1 SGHRS, CDR2 YFSETQ.

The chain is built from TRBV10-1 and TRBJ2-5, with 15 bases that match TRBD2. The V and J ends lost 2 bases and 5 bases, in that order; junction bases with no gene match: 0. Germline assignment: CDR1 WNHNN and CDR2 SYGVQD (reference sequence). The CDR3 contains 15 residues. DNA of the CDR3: TGCGCCAGCAGTGAGGGGACTAGCGGGAGGGAGACCCAGTACTTC. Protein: CASSEGTSGRETQYF.